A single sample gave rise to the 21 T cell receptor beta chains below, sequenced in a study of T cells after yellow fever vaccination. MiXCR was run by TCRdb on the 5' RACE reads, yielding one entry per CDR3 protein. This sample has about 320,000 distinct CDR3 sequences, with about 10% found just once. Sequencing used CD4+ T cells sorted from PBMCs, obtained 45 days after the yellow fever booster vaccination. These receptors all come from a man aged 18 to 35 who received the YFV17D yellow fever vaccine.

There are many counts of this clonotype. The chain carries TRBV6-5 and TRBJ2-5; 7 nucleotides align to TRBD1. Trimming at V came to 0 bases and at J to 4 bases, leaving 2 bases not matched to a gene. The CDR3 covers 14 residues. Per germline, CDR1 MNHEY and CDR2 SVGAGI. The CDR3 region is CASSYSGGGETQYF. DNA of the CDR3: TGTGCCAGCAGTTACTCAGGGGGCGGAGAGACCCAGTACTTC.

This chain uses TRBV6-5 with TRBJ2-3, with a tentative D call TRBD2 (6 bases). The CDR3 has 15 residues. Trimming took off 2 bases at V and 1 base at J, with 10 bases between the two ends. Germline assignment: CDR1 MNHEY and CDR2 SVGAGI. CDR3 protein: CASSYGGVGTDTQYF. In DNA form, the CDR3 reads TGTGCCAGCAGTTACGGCGGGGTTGGCACAGATACGCAGTATTTT.

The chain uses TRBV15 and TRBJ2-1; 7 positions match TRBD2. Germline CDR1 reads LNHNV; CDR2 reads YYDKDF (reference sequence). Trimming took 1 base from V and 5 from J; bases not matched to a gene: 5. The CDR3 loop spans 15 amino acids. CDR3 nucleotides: TGTGCCACCAGCAGAGGGGGAGGGTTGGACAATGAGCAGTTCTTC. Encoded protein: CATSRGGGLDNEQFF.

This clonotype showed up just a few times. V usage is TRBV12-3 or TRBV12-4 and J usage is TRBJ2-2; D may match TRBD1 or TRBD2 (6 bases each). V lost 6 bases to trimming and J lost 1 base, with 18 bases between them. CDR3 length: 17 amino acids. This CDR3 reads CASSTLTRGVNTGELFF. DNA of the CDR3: TGTGCCAGCAGCACCCTGACGAGGGGGGTGAACACCGGGGAGCTGTTTTTT.

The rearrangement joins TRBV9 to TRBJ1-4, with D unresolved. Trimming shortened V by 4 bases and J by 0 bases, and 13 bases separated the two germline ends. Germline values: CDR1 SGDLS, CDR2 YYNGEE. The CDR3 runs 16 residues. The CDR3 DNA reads TGTGCCAGCAGCCTGGGCCCGATCACAACTAATGAAAAACTGTTTTTT. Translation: CASSLGPITTNEKLFF.

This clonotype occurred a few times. Here the CDR3 reads CASSATPGQGTDTQYF. The CDR3 DNA reads TGTGCCAGCAGCGCCACCCCGGGACAGGGAACAGATACGCAGTATTTT. The rearrangement links TRBV7-2 to TRBJ2-3, with 9 bases that match TRBD1. V lost 5 bases, J lost 3 bases, and 9 bases stayed unmatched. Germline lookup yields CDR1 SGHTA and CDR2 FQGNSA. CDR3 length: 16 residues.

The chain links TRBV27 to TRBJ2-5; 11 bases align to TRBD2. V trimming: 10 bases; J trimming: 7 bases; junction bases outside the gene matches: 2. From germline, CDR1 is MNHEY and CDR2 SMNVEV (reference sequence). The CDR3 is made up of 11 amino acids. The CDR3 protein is CATTSGGTQYF. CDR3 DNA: TGTGCCACCACTAGCGGGGGGACCCAGTACTTC.

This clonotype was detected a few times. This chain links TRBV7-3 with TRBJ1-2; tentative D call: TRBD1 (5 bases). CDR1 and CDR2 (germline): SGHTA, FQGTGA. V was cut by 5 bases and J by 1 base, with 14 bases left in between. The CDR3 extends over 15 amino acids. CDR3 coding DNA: TGTGCCAGCAGCCAAGGGACGGAGGATAACTATGGCTACACCTTC. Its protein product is CASSQGTEDNYGYTF.

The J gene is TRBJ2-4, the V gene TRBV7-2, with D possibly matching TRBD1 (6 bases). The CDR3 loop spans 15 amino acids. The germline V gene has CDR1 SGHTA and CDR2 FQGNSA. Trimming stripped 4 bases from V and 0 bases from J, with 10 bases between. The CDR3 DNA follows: TGTGCCAGCAGCTACCAGGGGCTAGCCAAAAACATTCAGTACTTC. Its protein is CASSYQGLAKNIQYF.

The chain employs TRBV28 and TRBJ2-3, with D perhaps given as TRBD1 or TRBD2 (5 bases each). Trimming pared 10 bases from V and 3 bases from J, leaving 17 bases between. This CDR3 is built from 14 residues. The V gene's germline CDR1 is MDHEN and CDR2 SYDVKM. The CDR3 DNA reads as TGTGCCACCTCCGGGACCCAGGGTACAGATACGCAGTATTTT. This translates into CATSGTQGTDTQYF.

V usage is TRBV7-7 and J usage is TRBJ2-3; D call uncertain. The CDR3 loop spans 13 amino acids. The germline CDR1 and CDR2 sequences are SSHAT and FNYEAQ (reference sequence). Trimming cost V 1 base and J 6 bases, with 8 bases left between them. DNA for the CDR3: TGTGCCAGCAGCTTAGGGCTTCCTGATACGCAGTATTTT. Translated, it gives CASSLGLPDTQYF.

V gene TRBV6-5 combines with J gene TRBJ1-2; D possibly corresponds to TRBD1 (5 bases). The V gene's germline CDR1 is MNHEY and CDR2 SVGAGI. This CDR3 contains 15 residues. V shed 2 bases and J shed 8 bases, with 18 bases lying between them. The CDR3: CASSYRLRGKGGYTF. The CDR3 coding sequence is TGTGCCAGCAGTTACAGGTTGAGGGGAAAGGGCGGCTACACCTTC.

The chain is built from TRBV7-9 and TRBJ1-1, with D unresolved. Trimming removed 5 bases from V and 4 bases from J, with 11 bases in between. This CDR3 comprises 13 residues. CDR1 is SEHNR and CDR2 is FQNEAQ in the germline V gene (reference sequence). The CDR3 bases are TGTGCCAGCAGCCAACTTTGGGGCACTGAAGCTTTCTTT. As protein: CASSQLWGTEAFF.

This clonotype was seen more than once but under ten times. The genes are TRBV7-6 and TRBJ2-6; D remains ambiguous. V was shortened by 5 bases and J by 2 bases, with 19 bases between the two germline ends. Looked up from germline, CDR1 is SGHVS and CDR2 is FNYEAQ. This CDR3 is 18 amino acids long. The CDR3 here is CASSRNSHIFTGANVLTF. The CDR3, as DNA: TGTGCCAGCAGCCGAAACAGTCATATATTCACTGGGGCCAACGTCCTGACTTTC. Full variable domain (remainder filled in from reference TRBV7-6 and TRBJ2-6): GAGVSQSPRYKVTKRGQDVALRCDPISGHVSLYWYRQALGQGPEFLTYFNYEAQQDKSGLPNDRFSAERPEGSISTLTIQRTEQRDSAMYRCASSRNSHIFTGANVLTFGAGSRLTVL.

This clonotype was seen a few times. The chain's CDR3 is CSGGFENTIYF. The CDR3 DNA reads TGCAGTGGAGGTTTCGAAAACACCATATATTTT. The gene calls are TRBV20-1 and TRBJ1-3; D is ambiguous. The V end was cut by 7 bases, the J end by 6 bases, with 10 bases between. This CDR3 has 11 amino acids. Germline V gives CDR1 DFQATT, CDR2 SNEGSKA (reference sequence).

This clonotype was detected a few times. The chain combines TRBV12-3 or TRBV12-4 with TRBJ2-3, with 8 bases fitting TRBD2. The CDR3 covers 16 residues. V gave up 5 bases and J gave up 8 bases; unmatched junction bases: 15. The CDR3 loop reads CASSPGGGLAGGTQYF. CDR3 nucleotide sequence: TGTGCCAGCAGTCCGGGGGGGGGGCTAGCGGGTGGTACGCAGTATTTT.

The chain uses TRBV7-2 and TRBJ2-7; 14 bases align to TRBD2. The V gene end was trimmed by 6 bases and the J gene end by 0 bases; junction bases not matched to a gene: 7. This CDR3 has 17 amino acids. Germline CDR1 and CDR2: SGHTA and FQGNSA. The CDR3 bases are TGTGCCAGCAGTTCCGGGACTAGCGGGGGCATCTCCTACGAGCAGTACTTC. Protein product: CASSSGTSGGISYEQYF.

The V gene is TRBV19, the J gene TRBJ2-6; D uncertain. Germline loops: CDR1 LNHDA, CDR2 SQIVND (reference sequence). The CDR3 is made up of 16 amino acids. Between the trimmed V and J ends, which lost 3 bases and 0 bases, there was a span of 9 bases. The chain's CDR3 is CASSIPPTSGANVLTF. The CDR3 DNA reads TGTGCCAGTAGTATTCCCCCCACCTCTGGGGCCAACGTCCTGACTTTC.

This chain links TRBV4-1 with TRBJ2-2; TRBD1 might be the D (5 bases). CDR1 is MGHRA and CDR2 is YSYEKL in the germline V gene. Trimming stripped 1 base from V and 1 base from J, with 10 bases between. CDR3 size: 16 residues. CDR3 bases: TGCGCCAGCAGCCAAGGTGGGGCTATGAACACCGGGGAGCTGTTTTTT. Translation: CASSQGGAMNTGELFF.

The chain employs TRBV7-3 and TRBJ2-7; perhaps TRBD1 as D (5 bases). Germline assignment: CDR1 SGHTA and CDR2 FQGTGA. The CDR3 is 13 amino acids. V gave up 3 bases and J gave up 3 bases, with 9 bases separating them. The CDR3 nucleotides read TGTGCCAGCAGCTTGAGCAGGGACTACGAGCAGTACTTC. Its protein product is CASSLSRDYEQYF. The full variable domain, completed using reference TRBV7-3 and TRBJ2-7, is GAGVSQTPSNKVTEKGKYVELRCDPISGHTALYWYRQSLGQGPEFLIYFQGTGAADDSGLPNDRFFAVRPEGSVSTLKIQRTERGDSAVYLCASSLSRDYEQYFGPGTRLTVT.

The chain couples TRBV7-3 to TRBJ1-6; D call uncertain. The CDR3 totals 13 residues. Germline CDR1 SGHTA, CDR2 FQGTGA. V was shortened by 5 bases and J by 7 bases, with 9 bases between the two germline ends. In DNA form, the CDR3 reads TGTGCCAGCAGCCCTAACCAGAATTCACCCCTCCACTTT. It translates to CASSPNQNSPLHF.